This T cell receptor beta chain is drawn from a study of identical twins. The ends were cut back, 0 bases at V and 6 bases at J, with 16 bases in the middle. Germline V gives CDR1 SGHAT, CDR2 FQNNGV. This CDR3 has 16 residues. This clonotype was observed a few times. Its antigen is not identified. Through template switching, a universal primer site was introduced, and the cDNA contained unique molecular identifiers. TCRdb called the 5' RACE reads again in MiXCR, with one record for every CDR3 protein. The repertoire includes hundreds of thousands of distinct CDR3 sequences, under 9% of them detected once, and approximately 0.94% sits in the top ten. Regarding the study as a whole: Within twin pairs, the out-of-frame alpha sequences they shared showed excess low generation probability. High-abundance cord blood beta clonotypes had fewer insertions; memory repertoires showed none. In drawing conclusions, the study used cross-sectional statistical analysis and did not follow the same donors.

These sequences were also reported in another study, on yellow fever vaccine responses in identical twins.

Sequenced material: PBMCs. The receptor was isolated from a woman between 18 and 29 years old in good health. The chain links TRBV11-2 to TRBJ2-3, with D hard to call. CDR3 DNA sequence: TGTGCCAGCAGCTTAGATCCCCCGGGCCTAGGGGATACGCAGTATTTT. It is translated as CASSLDPPGLGDTQYF.